This TCR beta chain stems from a study of control samples from healthy donors and cancer patients. Germline values: CDR1 KGHDR, CDR2 SFDVKD. Trimming took 0 bases from V and 4 from J, leaving 11 bases between them. There are 16 residues in the CDR3. TCRdb's copy holds only in-frame clones and misses some; the assay was immunoSEQ multiplex PCR. The sample carries some 190,000 clones, over 80% recorded once. The clonotype was recovered from a man younger than 45 in good health. Source material: blood. The chain joins TRBV24-1 to TRBJ2-2; either TRBD1 or TRBD2 may supply D (6 bases each). Here the CDR3 DNA reads TGTGCCACCAGTGATTTGGGGGGGCCGGGCACCGGGGAGCTGTTTTTT. It is translated as CATSDLGGPGTGELFF.